This T cell receptor beta chain was sequenced during a study of blood T cell repertoires in COVID-19 (dated by TCRdb to the early 2020s). Concerning the study at large: Samples from collaborators originated in the United States, Italy and Spain and spanned both the acute and convalescent phases of COVID-19. The samples were drawn from two sources: the first 160 participants of the ongoing ImmuneRACE study, and 1,000 to 1,500 subjects contributed by 6 global collaborators. The material from the prospective study consisted of cDNA or gDNA derived from T cells, B-cell-depleted T cells, or PBMCs. Deeply sampled blood TCRbeta repertoires from subjects exposed to, actively infected with, or recovered from COVID-19 were included in the dataset. The repertoires were released in a freely available public database intended as a resource for research on the immune response to SARS-CoV-2. Nearly every sample came with metadata listing a de-identified subject ID, COVID-19 status, age in years and sex. Where available, HLA class I and class II types were obtained from metadata supplied by the sample provider rather than from assay-based typing. Summary of the overall study and its limitations: The amount of clinical and demographic metadata varied by source and participant and was provided uncurated.

TCRbeta CDR3 regions were amplified from genomic DNA using the immunoSEQ Assay, a bias-controlled multiplex PCR. The published analysis was carried out like this. The number of nucleated cells in each sample was estimated by amplification of reference gene primers within the assay. To quantify the absolute abundance of each unique TCRbeta CDR3 rearrangement, sequence reads were collapsed and filtered. Productive Simpson clonality was computed per sample as the square root of Simpson's diversity index over productive rearrangements. TCRdb's version of the immuneACCESS table is confined to in-frame rearrangements and falls short of the full clone set. An unresolved V gene accounts for under half of the shortfall where checked; the remainder is of unknown origin. The DNA gave D and trimming, while V, J and clone size come from that table. The sample table contains roughly 100,000 clones; only one count was recorded for roughly nine tenths of them. The ten largest clones add up to 5% to 6.5% of the sample.

In regard to this clone: Which antigen it targets is not known. No qualities accompany the bases; no much larger clone lies one base away.

CDR1 and CDR2 were assigned from the germline V gene (reference sequence) as LNHDA and SQIVND. The CDR3 spans 15 residues, from the cysteine through the phenylalanine. The sequence is cut down to CDR3 DNA, 45 bases in frame from base 1. V is trimmed back by 4 bases and J by 0 bases, and the junction contains 6 bases that no gene match accounts for. One collaborating source in Seattle enrolled patients during active infection and followed them longitudinally through the course of disease. Each collaborating institution followed its own protocols to collect whole blood in K2EDTA tubes. For TCRbeta analysis, collaborators shipped samples as frozen whole blood, isolated PBMCs, or DNA extracted from either of those sample types.

The sequence was obtained from a woman in her forties or fifties with COVID-19, enrolled during active disease. The chain links TRBV19 with TRBJ2-7; 7 central nucleotides agree with TRBD2. Sequenced: peripheral blood. The DNA reads TGTGCCAGTAGTACGTTTGCTAGCGGCTCCTACGAGCAGTACTTC. Its protein product is CASSTFASGSYEQYF.